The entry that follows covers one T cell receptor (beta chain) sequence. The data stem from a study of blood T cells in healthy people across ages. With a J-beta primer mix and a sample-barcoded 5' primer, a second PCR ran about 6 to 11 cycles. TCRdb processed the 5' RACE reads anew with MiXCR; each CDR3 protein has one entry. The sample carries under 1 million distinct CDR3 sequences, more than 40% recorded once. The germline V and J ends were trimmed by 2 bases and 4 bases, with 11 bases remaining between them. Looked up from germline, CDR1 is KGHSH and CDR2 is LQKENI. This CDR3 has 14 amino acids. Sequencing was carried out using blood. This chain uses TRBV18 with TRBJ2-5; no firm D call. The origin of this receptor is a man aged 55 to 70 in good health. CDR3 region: CASSPDGRRETQYF. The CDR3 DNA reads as TGTGCCAGCTCACCAGATGGTCGAAGAGAGACCCAGTACTTC. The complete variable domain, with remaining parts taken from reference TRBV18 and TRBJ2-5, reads NAGVMQNPRHLVRRRGQEARLRCSPMKGHSHVYWYRQLPEEGLKFMVYLQKENIIDESGMPKERFSAEFPKEGPSILRIQQVVRGDSAAYFCASSPDGRRETQYFGPGTRLLVL.